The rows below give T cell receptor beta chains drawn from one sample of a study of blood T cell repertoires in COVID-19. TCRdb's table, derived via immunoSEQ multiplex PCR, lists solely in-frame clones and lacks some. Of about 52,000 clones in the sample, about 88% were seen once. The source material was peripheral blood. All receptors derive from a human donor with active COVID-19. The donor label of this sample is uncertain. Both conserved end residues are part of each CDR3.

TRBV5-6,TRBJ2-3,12,CASSFSVNTQYF
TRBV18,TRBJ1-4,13,CASSPPRNEKLFF
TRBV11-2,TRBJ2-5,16,CASSLVFGTSLGTQYF
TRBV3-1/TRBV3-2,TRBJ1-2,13,CASSHGTVVGYTF
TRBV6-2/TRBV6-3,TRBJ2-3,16,CASSYSASGGTDTQYF
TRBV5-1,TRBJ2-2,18,CASSTVPRTASNTGELFF
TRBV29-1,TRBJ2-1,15,CSVEDRWTGPSEQFF
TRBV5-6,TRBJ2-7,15,CASSLGGQGYGEQYF
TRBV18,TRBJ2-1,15,CASSPRILSYNEQFF
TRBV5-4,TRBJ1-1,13,CASSLAGNTEAFF
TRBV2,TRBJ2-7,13,CARSGGPMYEQYF
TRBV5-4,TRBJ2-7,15,CASSLAGSTPYEQYF
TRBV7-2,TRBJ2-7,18,CASSRRGRGGLLDYEQYF
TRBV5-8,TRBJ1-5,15,CASSFSGDSNQPQHF
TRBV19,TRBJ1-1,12,CASSIDRAEAFF
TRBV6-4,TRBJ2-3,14,CASSEGAGTDTQYF
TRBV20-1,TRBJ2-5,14,CSASHLRDRETQYF
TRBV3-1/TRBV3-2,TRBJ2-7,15,CASSQGGLLSYEQYF
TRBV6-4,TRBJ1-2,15,CASNAGIGFNYGYTF
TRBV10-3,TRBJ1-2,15,CAISDRTGRDYGYTF
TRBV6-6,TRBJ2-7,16,CASSFYQTSGTYEQYF
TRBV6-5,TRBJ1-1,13,CASRETGNTEAFF
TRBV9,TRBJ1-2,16,CASSVRGQGLPDGYTF
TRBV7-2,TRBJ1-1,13,CASSEDSNTEAFF
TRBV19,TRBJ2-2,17,CASSIGGGGANTGELFF
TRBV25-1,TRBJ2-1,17,CASSEAGTSGSYNEQFF
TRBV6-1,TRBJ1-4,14,CASSDAGGREKLFF
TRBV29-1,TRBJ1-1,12,CSVRRTGGEAFF
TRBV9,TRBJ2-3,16,CASSVGAGGRQDTQYF
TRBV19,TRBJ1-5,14,CASSTLTDNQPQHF
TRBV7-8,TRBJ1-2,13,CASSSTGNYGYTF
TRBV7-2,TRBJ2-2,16,CASRQRGAANTGELFF
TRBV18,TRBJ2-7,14,CASSPLAGNYEQYF
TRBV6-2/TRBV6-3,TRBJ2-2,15,CASSYSSGVPGELFF
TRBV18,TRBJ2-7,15,CASSPPGLVGYEQYF
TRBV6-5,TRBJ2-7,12,CASRKYRGEQYF
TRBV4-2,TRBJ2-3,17,CASSRVPGQSSTDTQYF
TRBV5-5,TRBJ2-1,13,CASSLTRTNEQFF
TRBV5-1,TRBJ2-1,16,CASSFIRTGKGNEQFF
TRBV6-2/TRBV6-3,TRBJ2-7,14,CASSLGTGPYEQYF
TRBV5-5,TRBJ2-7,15,CASSLRLHRSYEQYF
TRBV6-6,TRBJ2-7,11,CASKGNYEQYF
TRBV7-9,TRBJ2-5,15,CASSTDRDYQETQYF
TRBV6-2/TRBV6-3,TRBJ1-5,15,CASSFAGASNQPQHF
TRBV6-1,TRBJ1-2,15,CASSEIGRGNYGYTF
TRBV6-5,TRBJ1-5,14,CASSYTGQGQPQHF
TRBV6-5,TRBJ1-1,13,CASSYNWNTEAFF
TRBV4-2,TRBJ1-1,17,CASSQDHRVRSDTEAFF
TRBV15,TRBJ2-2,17,CATSRDFSAGRAGELFF
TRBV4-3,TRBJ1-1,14,CASSQTLNYAEAFF
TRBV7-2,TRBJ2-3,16,CASRELLAGGSDTQYF
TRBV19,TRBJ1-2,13,CASSLTLNYGYTF
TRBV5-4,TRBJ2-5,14,CASQWGGRKETQYF
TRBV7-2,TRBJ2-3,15,CASSLERLAGFTQYF